This entry features one T cell receptor (beta chain) sequence. Its antigen is not known. The data derive from a study of brain T cells in children with intractable seizures. Findings and limits, study-wide: Only CDR3 sequence similarity suggested viral specificity, without known HCMV serostatus.

Looked up from germline, CDR1 is LNHDA and CDR2 is SQIVND (reference sequence). This CDR3 is 15 amino acids long. The ends were cut back, 5 bases at V and 5 bases at J, with 18 bases in the middle. Profiling relied on immunoSEQ multiplex PCR, and the TCRdb table lists in-frame clones only, not all of them. The sample gives over 95,000 clones, roughly 94% of which show up once; about 4% is in the top ten. The chain is built from TRBV19 and TRBJ2-5; weak D call: TRBD2 (5 bases). The sample here was peripheral blood, taken at surgery. The receptor's source is a boy in the first two years of life with hemimegalencephaly and intractable seizures. The CDR3 sequence: CASSALARMGETQYF. CDR3 coding DNA: TGTGCCAGTAGTGCTTTAGCGCGGATGGGCGAGACCCAGTACTTC. Full variable domain (missing parts from reference TRBV19 and TRBJ2-5): DGGITQSPKYLFRKEGQNVTLSCEQNLNHDAMYWYRQDPGQGLRLIYYSQIVNDFQKGDIAEGYSVSREKKESFPLTVTSAQKNPTAFYLCASSALARMGETQYFGPGTRLLVL.